These T cell receptor beta chains were read from a single sample in a study of chemoradiotherapy in HPV16-positive cancers. The repertoire was sequenced with immunoSEQ multiplex PCR; TCRdb's copy has only in-frame clones and lacks some. The sample comprises roughly 4,700 clones, roughly 90% of which are singletons, and over 2.5% rests with the top ten. This material consisted of tumor tissue, taken from a patient who underwent chemoradiotherapy. The receptor set was obtained from a human donor with HPV-associated anogenital cancer. Each CDR3 is given with its conserved first and last residue. D genes are given only for firm matches. Rows give clone size only sometimes, using once, few, many, or a class for an expanded clone.

cdr3_aa | cdr3_nt | clone_size | d_call | j_call | v_call
CASQYQETQYF | TGTGCCAGCCAATACCAAGAGACCCAGTACTTC | once | - | TRBJ2-5 | TRBV2
CASSILKGLAGSTDTQYF | TGTGCCAGTAGTATCCTCAAGGGGCTAGCGGGCAGCACAGATACGCAGTATTTT | - | TRBD2 | TRBJ2-3 | TRBV19
CASSQGPTSGSSETQYF | TGCGCCAGCAGCCAAGGCCCTACTAGCGGGAGTAGTGAGACCCAGTACTTC | - | TRBD2 | TRBJ2-5 | TRBV4-1
CASSTGQNIYGYTF | TGTGCCAGCTCTACGGGACAGAATATCTATGGCTACACCTTC | - | TRBD1 | TRBJ1-2 | TRBV14
CAWSPGQGAGEKLFF | TGTGCCTGGAGCCCCGGACAGGGGGCGGGTGAAAAACTGTTTTTT | - | TRBD1 | TRBJ1-4 | TRBV30
CASRFSGSTNEQFF | TGTGCCAGCAGATTTAGCGGGAGTACTAATGAGCAGTTCTTC | once | TRBD2 | TRBJ2-1 | TRBV6-5
CASTETGGSGNTIYF | TGTGCCAGCACCGAAACAGGGGGCTCTGGAAACACCATATATTTT | - | TRBD1 | TRBJ1-3 | TRBV28
CASRSGGMWHGELFF | TGTGCCAGCCGCTCGGGAGGGATGTGGCACGGGGAGCTGTTTTTT | - | TRBD2 | TRBJ2-2 | TRBV11-2
CASTPRRPRNTEAFF | TGTGCCAGCACCCCACGCCGTCCGAGGAACACTGAAGCTTTCTTT | - | - | TRBJ1-1 | TRBV28
CASSLVAGTGNTGELFF | TGTGCTAGCAGCTTAGTCGCCGGGACAGGGAACACCGGGGAGCTGTTTTTT | - | TRBD1 | TRBJ2-2 | TRBV7-7
CASSQSTGGEPSSNQETQYF | TGCGCCAGCAGCCAATCGACAGGGGGCGAACCCTCGAGCAATCAAGAGACCCAGTACTTC | once | TRBD1 | TRBJ2-5 | TRBV4-1
CASSLVAGGQTDTQYF | TGTGCCAGCAGCTTGGTAGCGGGGGGGCAAACAGATACGCAGTATTTT | - | TRBD2 | TRBJ2-3 | TRBV5-6